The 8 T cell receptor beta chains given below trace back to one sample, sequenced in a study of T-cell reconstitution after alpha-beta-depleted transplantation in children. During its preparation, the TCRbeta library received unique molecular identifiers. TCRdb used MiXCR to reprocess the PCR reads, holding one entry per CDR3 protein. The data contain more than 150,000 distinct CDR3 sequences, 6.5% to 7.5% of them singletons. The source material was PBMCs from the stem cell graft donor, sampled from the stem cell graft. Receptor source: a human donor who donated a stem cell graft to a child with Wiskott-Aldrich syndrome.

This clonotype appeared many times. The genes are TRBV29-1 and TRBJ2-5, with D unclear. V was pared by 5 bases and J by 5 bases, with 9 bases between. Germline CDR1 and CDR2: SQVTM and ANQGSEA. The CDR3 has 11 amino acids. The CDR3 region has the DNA TGCAGCGTTCTTTTACAGGAGACCCAGTACTTC. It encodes CSVLLQETQYF.

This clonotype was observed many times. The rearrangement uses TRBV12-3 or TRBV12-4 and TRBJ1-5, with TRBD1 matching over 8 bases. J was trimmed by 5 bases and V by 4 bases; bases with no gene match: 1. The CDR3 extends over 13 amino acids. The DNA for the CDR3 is TGTGCCAGCAGTTCACAGGGGGATCAGCCCCAGCATTTT. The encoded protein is CASSSQGDQPQHF.

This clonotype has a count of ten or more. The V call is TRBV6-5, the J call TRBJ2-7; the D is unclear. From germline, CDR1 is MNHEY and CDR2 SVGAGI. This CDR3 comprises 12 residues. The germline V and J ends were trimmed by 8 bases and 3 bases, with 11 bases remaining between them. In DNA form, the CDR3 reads TGTGCCAGCCGGCGAACGGTCTACGAGCAGTACTTC. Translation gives CASRRTVYEQYF.

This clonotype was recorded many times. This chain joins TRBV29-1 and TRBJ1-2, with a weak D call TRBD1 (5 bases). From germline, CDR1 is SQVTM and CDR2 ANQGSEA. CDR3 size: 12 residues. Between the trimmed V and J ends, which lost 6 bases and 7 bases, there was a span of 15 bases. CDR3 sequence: CSVLQGDGGYTF. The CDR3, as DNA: TGCAGCGTCCTCCAGGGAGACGGTGGCTACACCTTC. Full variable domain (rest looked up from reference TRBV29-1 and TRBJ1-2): SAVISQKPSRDICQRGTSLTIQCQVDSQVTMMFWYRQQPGQSLTLIATANQGSEATYESGFVIDKFPISRPNLTFSTLTVSNMSPEDSSIYLCSVLQGDGGYTFGSGTRLTVV.

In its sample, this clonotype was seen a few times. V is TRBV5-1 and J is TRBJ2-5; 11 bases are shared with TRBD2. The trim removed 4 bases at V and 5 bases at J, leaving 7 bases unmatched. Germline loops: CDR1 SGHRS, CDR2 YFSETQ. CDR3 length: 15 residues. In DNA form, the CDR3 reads TGCGCCAGCAGCATTCAGACTAGCGGGGTGGAGACCCAGTACTTC. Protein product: CASSIQTSGVETQYF.

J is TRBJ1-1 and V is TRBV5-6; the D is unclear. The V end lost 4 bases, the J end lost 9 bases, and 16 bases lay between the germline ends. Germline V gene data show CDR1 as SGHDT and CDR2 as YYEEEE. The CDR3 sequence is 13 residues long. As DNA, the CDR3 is TGTGCCAGCAGCCATTTGCGTGTTTTGAAAGCTTTCTTT. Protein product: CASSHLRVLKAFF.

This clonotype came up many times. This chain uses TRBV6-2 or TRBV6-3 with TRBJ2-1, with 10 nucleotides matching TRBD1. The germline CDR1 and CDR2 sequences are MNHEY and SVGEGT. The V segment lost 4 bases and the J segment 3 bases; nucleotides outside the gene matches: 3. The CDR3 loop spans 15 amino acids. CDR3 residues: CASSWTGGGYNEQFF. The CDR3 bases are TGTGCCAGCAGTTGGACAGGGGGAGGCTACAATGAGCAGTTCTTC.

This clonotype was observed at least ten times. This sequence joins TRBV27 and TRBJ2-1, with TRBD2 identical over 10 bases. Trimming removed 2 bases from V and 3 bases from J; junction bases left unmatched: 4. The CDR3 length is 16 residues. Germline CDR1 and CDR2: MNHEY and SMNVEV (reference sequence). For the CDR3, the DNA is TGTGCCAGCAGTTTACTAGCGGGGGATTTCTACAATGAGCAGTTCTTC. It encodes CASSLLAGDFYNEQFF.